Each of the 10 T cell receptor beta chains below was sequenced from the same sample in a study of beta chain features in type 1 diabetes. Broader study findings: Researchers report that Type 1 diabetes patients had moderately but significantly shorter TCRB CDR3s across all four CD4+ subsets.

Their target antigens are unknown. The investigators reverse transcribed all of the isolated RNA, so they sequenced expressed TCRB transcripts. Sequencing was performed with immunoSEQ multiplex PCR; in TCRdb, only in-frame clones are kept and a portion is missing. Among about 190,000 clones listed, roughly 8% were seen once. Sequencing used central memory CD4+ T cells from blood. The receptor source for this set is a man between 18 and 35 years old with type 1 diabetes.

The chain has TRBV28 and TRBJ1-5, with D tentatively TRBD1 (5 bases). The germline V gene encodes CDR1 MDHEN and CDR2 SYDVKM. The V end lost 5 bases, the J end lost 4 bases, and 9 bases lay between the germline ends. The CDR3 is made up of 13 amino acids. Here the CDR3 DNA reads TGTGCCAGCAGTGAGACAGCAAATCAGCCCCAGCATTTT. It specifies CASSETANQPQHF.

The J gene is TRBJ2-3, the V gene TRBV28; D perhaps matches TRBD2 (6 bases). CDR3 length equals 14 residues. The germline CDR1 and CDR2 sequences are MDHEN and SYDVKM. V lost 8 bases, J lost 4 bases, and 16 bases lay in between. The CDR3 loop reads CASRLGGAADTQYF. In DNA, the CDR3 is TGTGCCAGCCGCCTGGGAGGAGCGGCAGATACGCAGTATTTT.

This clone was recorded a few times. The rearrangement links TRBV6-6 to TRBJ1-1; 10 nucleotides line up with TRBD1. The V segment lost 2 bases and the J segment 11 bases; nucleotides outside the gene matches: 11. Germline V gives CDR1 MNHNY, CDR2 SVGAGI (reference sequence). The length of the CDR3 is 15 residues. The CDR3 sequence is CASSYGDRGRGGAFF. In nucleotides, the CDR3 is TGTGCCAGCAGTTACGGAGACAGGGGGCGCGGAGGGGCTTTCTTT.

The chain joins TRBV5-1 to TRBJ2-3; D is unclear. The CDR3 has 14 residues. Germline V lookup: CDR1 SGHRS, CDR2 YFSETQ. V was trimmed by 7 bases and J by 1 base, leaving 13 bases between them. CDR3 amino acids: CASESGAGTDTQYF. In DNA form, the CDR3 reads TGCGCCAGCGAATCCGGTGCGGGCACAGATACGCAGTATTTT.

This clone was seen repeatedly, ten times or more. The chain combines TRBV30 with TRBJ1-3; a weak D match, TRBD1 (5 bases). Looked up from germline, CDR1 is GTSNPN and CDR2 is SVGIG (reference sequence). The CDR3 is 14 amino acids. V was shortened by 2 bases and J by 4 bases, with 12 bases between the two germline ends. CDR3 DNA sequence: TGTGCCTGGAGTCTTGACAGAGGCGGAAACACCATATATTTT. Amino acid sequence: CAWSLDRGGNTIYF.

This clone has only a few counts. This chain joins TRBV7-2 and TRBJ2-7; D may be TRBD1 (5 bases). CDR1 is SGHTA, CDR2 FQGNSA, per germline. The V end lost 3 bases, the J end lost 0 bases, and 12 bases lay between the germline ends. The CDR3 consists of 15 residues. The CDR3 sequence: CASSFTGYYSYEQYF. The CDR3 DNA follows: TGTGCCAGCAGCTTCACAGGATACTACTCCTACGAGCAGTACTTC.

This clone turned up a few times. This CDR3 is also generated by other DNA sequences in the sample. V usage is TRBV27 and J usage is TRBJ1-5; tentatively, D is TRBD1 (6 bases). With 6 bases removed from V and 6 bases from J, the gap between germline ends came to 15 bases. The CDR3 consists of 14 residues. The germline gives CDR1 MNHEY, CDR2 SMNVEV (reference sequence). In DNA form, the CDR3 reads TGTGCCAGCAGCCCACAGGGTGGGGGTCAGCCCCAGCATTTT. This sequence encodes CASSPQGGGQPQHF.

This chain joins TRBV15 and TRBJ2-6; D is possibly TRBD1 (6 bases). V was shortened by 0 bases and J by 1 base, with 19 bases between the two germline ends. Per germline, CDR1 LNHNV and CDR2 YYDKDF (reference sequence). The CDR3 is 20 amino acids. In nucleotides, the CDR3 is TGTGCCACCAGCAGAGACCTGATGGACAGTTGGGCGTCTGGGGCCAACGTCCTGACTTTC. The encoded protein is CATSRDLMDSWASGANVLTF.

The rearrangement links TRBV30 to TRBJ2-1, with D hard to call. The germline V and J ends were trimmed by 3 bases and 9 bases, with 15 bases remaining between them. CDR1 is GTSNPN, CDR2 SVGIG, per germline (reference sequence). The CDR3 length is 13 residues. The CDR3 reads CAWSLVQTGEQFF. The CDR3 coding sequence is TGTGCCTGGAGCCTGGTTCAGACGGGTGAGCAGTTCTTC.

The chain couples TRBV27 to TRBJ2-7; 7 bases agree with TRBD1. Per the germline V gene, CDR1 is MNHEY and CDR2 is SMNVEV (reference sequence). The CDR3 covers 17 residues. J lost 1 base, V lost 5 bases, and 14 bases had no gene match. The CDR3 coding sequence is TGTGCCAGCAGTCCACCAGGGACAGAGAGCCATTCCTACGAGCAGTACTTC. Translating it yields CASSPPGTESHSYEQYF.